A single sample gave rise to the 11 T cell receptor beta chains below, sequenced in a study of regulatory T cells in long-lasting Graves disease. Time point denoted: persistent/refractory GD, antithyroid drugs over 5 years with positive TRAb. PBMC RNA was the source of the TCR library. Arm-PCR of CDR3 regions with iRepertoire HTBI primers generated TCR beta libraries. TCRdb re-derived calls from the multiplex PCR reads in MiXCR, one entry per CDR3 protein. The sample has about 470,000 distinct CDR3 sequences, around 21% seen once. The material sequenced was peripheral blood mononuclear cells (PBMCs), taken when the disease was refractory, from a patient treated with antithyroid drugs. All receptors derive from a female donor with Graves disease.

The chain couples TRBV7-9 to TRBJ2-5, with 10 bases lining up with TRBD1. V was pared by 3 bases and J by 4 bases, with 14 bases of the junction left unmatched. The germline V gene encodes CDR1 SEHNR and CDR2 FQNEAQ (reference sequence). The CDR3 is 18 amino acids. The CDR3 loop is CASSFWDRGPNRRETQYF. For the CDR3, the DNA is TGTGCCAGCAGCTTCTGGGACAGGGGACCCAATCGGCGAGAGACCCAGTACTTC.

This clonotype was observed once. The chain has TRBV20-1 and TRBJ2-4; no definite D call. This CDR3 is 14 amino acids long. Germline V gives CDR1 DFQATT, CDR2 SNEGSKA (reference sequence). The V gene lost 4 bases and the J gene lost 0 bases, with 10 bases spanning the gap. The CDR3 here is CSATADGAKNIQYF. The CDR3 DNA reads TGCAGTGCTACCGCGGACGGAGCCAAAAACATTCAGTACTTC.

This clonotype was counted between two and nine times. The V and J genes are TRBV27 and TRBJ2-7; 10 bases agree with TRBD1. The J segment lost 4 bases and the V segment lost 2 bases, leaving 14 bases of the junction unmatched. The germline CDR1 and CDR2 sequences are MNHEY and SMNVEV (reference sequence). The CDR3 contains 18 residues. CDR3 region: CASSLDRGLGTRDYEQYF. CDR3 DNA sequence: TGTGCCAGCAGTTTAGACAGGGGGCTAGGGACTCGAGATTACGAGCAGTACTTC.

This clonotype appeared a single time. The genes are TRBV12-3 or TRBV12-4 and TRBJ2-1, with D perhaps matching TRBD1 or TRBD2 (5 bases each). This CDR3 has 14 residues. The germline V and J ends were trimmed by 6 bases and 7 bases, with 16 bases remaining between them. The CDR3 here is CASRERGLGNEQFF. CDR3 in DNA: TGTGCCAGCAGGGAGAGGGGCCTTGGGAATGAGCAGTTCTTC.

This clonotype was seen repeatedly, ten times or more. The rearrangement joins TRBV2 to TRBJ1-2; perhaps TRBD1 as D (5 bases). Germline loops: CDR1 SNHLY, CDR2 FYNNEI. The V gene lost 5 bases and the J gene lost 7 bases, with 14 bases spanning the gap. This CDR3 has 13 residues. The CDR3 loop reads CASSSGWTSGYTF. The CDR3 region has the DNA TGTGCCAGCAGTTCCGGGTGGACAAGTGGCTACACCTTC.

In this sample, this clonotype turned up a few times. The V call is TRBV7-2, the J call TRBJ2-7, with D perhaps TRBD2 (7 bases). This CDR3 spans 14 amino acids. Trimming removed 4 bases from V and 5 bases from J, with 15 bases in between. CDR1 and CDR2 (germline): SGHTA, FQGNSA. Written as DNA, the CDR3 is TGTGCCAGCAGCTCAGGGGCGGGAGTCCACGAGCAGTACTTC. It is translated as CASSSGAGVHEQYF.

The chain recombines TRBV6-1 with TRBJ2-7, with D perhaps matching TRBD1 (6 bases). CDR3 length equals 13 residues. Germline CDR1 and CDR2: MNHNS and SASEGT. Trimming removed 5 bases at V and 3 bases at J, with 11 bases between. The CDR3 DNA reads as TGTGCCAGCAGTAATATACAGGGCTACGAGCAGTACTTC. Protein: CASSNIQGYEQYF.

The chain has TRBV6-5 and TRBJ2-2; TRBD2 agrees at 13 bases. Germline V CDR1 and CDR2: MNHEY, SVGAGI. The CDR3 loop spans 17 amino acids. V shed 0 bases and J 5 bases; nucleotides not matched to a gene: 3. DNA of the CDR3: TGTGCCAGCAGTTACTCAGTGGGACTAGCGGGAACCGGGGAGCTGTTTTTT. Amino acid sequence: CASSYSVGLAGTGELFF.

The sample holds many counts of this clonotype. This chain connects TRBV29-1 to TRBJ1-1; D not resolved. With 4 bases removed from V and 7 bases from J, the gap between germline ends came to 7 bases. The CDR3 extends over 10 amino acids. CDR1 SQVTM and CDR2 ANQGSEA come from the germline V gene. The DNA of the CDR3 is TGCAGCGTTGGACACCTTGAAGCTTTCTTT. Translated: CSVGHLEAFF.

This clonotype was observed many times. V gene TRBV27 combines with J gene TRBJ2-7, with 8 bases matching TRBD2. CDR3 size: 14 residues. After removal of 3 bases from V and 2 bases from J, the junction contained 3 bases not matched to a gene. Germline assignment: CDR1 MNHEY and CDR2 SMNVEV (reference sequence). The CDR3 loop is CASSLGGGPYEQYF. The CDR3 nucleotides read TGTGCCAGCAGTTTGGGCGGGGGGCCCTACGAGCAGTACTTC.

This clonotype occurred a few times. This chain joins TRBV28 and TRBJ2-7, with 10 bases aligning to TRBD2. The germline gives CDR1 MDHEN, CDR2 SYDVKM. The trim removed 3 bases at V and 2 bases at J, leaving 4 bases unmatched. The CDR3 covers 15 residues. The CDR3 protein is CASSFPSGSPYEQYF. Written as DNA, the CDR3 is TGTGCCAGCAGTTTTCCTAGCGGGAGTCCCTACGAGCAGTACTTC.